This paragraph reports one TCR beta chain. V gave up 0 bases and J gave up 2 bases; unmatched junction bases: 8. Germline V CDR1 and CDR2: ENHRY, SYGVKD. The CDR3 runs to 17 residues. This sample is part of a study of CD8+CD57+ T cells in acquired aplastic anemia. Turning to the study itself: 3 to 4 ug was the average amount of DNA from sorted CD4+ and CD8+ cells.

For CDR3 and TCR beta VDJ profiling, genomic DNA was the template used. TCRdb redid the calling of the reads with MiXCR, one entry per CDR3 protein. The profile covers under 350,000 distinct CDR3 sequences, with around three fifths appearing a single time and roughly 8% taken by the ten largest. Source material: sorted CD4+, CD8+, or CD8+CD57+ T cells (not recorded which) from PBMCs. The rearrangement joins TRBV10-3 to TRBJ2-3; 7 nucleotides match TRBD2. The sequence was obtained from a human donor with severe aplastic anemia or a healthy control (not recorded which). The CDR3 coding sequence is TGTGCCATCAGTGAGTCTCCGGGGCTAGCGGACACAGATACGCAGTATTTT. This translates into CAISESPGLADTDTQYF.